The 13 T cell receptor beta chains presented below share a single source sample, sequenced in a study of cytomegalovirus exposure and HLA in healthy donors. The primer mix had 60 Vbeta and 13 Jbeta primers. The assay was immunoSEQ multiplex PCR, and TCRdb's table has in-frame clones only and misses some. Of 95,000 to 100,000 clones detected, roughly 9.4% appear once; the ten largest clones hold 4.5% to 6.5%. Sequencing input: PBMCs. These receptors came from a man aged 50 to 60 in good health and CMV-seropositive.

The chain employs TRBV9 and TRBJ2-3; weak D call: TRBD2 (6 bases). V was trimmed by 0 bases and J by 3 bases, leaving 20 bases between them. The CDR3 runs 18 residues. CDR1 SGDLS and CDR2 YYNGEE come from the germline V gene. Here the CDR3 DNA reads TGTGCCAGCAGCGTAGGTGGCGGGATCTGGCGCGCGACAGATACGCAGTATTTT. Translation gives CASSVGGGIWRATDTQYF.

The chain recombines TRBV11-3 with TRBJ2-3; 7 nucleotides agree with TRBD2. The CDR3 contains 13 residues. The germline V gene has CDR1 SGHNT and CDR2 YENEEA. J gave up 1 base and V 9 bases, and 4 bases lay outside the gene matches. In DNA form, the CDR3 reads TGTGCCAGTCGACTAGCTGGCACAGATACGCAGTATTTT. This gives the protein CASRLAGTDTQYF.

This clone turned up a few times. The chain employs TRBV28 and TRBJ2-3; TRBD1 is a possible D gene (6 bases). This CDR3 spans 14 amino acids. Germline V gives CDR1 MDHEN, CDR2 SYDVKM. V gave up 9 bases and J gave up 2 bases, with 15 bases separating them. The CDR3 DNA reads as TGTGCCAGTGGCCCGGACAGAACCACAGATACGCAGTATTTT. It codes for CASGPDRTTDTQYF.

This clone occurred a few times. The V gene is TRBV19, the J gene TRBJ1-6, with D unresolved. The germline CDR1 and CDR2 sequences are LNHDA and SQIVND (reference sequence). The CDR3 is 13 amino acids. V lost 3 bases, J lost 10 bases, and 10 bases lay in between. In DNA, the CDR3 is TGTGCCAGTAGTATCGGAGACCGATCACCCCTCCACTTT. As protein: CASSIGDRSPLHF.

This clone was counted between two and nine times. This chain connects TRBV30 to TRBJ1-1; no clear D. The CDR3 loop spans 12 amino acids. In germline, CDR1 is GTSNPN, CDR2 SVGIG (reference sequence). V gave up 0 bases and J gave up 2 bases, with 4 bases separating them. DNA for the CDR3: TGTGCCTGGAGTGTTAAAAACACTGAAGCTTTCTTT. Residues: CAWSVKNTEAFF.

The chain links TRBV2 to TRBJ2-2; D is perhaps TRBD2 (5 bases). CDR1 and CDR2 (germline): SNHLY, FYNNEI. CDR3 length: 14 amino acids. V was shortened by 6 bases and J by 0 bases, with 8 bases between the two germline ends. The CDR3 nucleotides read TGTGCCAGCAGGCTAGCAACGAACACCGGGGAGCTGTTTTTT. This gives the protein CASRLATNTGELFF.

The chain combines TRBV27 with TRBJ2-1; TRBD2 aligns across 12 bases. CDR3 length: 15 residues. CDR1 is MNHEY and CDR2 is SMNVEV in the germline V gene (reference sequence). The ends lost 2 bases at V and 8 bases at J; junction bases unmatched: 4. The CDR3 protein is CASSLRTSGIDEQFF. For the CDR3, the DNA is TGTGCCAGCAGTTTAAGGACTAGCGGGATCGATGAGCAGTTCTTC.

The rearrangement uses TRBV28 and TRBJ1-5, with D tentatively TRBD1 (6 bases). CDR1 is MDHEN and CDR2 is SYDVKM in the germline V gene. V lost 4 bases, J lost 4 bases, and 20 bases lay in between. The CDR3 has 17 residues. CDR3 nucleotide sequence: TGTGCCAGCAGTTCCCGACAGGCGGGTTTGCGAAATCAGCCCCAGCATTTT. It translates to CASSSRQAGLRNQPQHF. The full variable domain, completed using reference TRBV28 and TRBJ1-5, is DVKVTQSSRYLVKRTGEKVFLECVQDMDHENMFWYRQDPGLGLRLIYFSYDVKMKEKGDIPEGYSVSREKKERFSLILESASTNQTSMYLCASSSRQAGLRNQPQHFGDGTRLSIL.

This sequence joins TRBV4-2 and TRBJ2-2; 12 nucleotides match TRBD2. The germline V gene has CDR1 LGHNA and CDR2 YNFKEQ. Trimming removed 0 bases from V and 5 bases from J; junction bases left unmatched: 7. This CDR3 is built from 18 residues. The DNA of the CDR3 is TGTGCCAGCAGCCAAGATAGGCTAGCGGGAGGGGGAACCGGGGAGCTGTTTTTT. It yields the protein CASSQDRLAGGGTGELFF.

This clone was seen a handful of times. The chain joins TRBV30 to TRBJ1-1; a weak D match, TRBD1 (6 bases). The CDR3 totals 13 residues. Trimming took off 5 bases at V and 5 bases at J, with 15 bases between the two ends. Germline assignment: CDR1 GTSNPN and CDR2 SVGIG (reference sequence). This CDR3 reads CAWGMSRGTEAFF. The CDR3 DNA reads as TGTGCCTGGGGGATGTCCAGGGGAACTGAAGCTTTCTTT.

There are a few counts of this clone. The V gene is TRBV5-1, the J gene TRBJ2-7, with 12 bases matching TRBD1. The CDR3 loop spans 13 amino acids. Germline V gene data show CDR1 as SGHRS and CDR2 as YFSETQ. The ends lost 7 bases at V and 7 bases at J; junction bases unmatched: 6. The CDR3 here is CASGRDRGREQYF. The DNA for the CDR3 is TGCGCCAGCGGCCGGGACAGGGGGCGGGAGCAGTACTTC.

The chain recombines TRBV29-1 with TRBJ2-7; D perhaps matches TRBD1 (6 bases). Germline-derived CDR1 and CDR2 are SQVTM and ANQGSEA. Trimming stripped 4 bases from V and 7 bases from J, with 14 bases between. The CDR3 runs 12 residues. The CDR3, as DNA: TGCAGCGTTGTGGGGGTCGGACAGGAGCAGTACTTC. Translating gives CSVVGVGQEQYF.

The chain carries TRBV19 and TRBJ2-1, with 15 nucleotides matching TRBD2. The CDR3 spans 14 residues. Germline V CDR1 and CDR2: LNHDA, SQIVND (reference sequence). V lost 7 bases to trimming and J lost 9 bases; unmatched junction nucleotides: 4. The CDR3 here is CASNVGLAGGEQFF. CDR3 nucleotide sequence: TGTGCCAGTAATGTGGGACTAGCGGGAGGTGAGCAGTTCTTC.